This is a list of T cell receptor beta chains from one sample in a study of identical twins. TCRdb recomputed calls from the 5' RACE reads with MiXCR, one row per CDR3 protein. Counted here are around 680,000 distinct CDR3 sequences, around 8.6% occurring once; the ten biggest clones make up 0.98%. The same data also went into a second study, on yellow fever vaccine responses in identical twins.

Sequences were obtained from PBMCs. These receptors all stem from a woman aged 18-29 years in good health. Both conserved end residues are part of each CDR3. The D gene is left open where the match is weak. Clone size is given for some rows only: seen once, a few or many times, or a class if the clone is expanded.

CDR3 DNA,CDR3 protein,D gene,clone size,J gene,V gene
TGTGCCAGCAGCTCCGCGGGACTAGCGAGAGAGACCCAGTACTTC,CASSSAGLARETQYF,TRBD2,.,TRBJ2-5,TRBV11-2
TGTGCCAGCAGCTTCAAAGGACAGGGCGGGACGGAGACCCAGTACTTC,CASSFKGQGGTETQYF,TRBD1,.,TRBJ2-5,TRBV7-9
TGTGCCAGCAGCCATATTAGACTAGCGGGAGAAAAGAATGAGCAGTTCTTC,CASSHIRLAGEKNEQFF,TRBD2,many,TRBJ2-1,TRBV14
TGTGCCAGCAGTTTCAAAACGGCCGCGGATGAGCAGTTCTTC,CASSFKTAADEQFF,.,many,TRBJ2-1,TRBV6-5
TGTGCCAGCAGTTACTCGACAGGGAACACCGGGGAGCTGTTTTTT,CASSYSTGNTGELFF,.,many,TRBJ2-2,TRBV6-5
TGTGCCAGCAGCCCGATATCAGGGGCCAGCACAGATACGCAGTATTTT,CASSPISGASTDTQYF,.,many,TRBJ2-3,TRBV5-5
TGTGCCAGCAGTCGACAGGGGTCTAGGACCGGGGAGCTGTTTTTT,CASSRQGSRTGELFF,TRBD1,.,TRBJ2-2,TRBV6-1
TGCGCCAGCAGCCCTCCAGGGCGGGAGGGGGGATATACGCAGTATTTT,CASSPPGREGGYTQYF,TRBD2,.,TRBJ2-3,TRBV5-1
TGTGCCAGCAGGCCCGGGACATCGGATTACGAGCAGTACTTC,CASRPGTSDYEQYF,.,few,TRBJ2-7,TRBV14
TGCGCCAGCACCCGGGACAGGGTAGGCTACGAGCAGTACTTC,CASTRDRVGYEQYF,TRBD1,few,TRBJ2-7,TRBV5-1
TGTGCCACCAGTGATGGTAACAGGGGTTGGACTCAGCCCCAGCATTTT,CATSDGNRGWTQPQHF,TRBD1,many,TRBJ1-5,TRBV24-1
TGTGCCTGTCAAGCAACGAACACCGGGGAGCTGTTTTTT,CACQATNTGELFF,.,few,TRBJ2-2,TRBV30
TGTGCCAGCAGCCCTAGACCTCGAACCGCCGATTCGAACACCGGGGAGCTGTTTTTT,CASSPRPRTADSNTGELFF,.,many,TRBJ2-2,TRBV28
TGTGCCAGCAGCGTGTATTCGGGACTAGACGCCAATGAGCAGTTCTTC,CASSVYSGLDANEQFF,TRBD2,.,TRBJ2-1,TRBV9
TGTGCCAGCTCGGATCCCGACTACTTGAACTACGAGCAGTACTTC,CASSDPDYLNYEQYF,.,many,TRBJ2-7,TRBV12-3/TRBV12-4
TGCAGTGCTAGCCCTTCGGGACTAAACGACCAGTACTTC,CSASPSGLNDQYF,TRBD2,.,TRBJ2-5,TRBV20-1
TGTGCCAGCAGCCGCCAGTGGCCCACCGGGGAGCTGTTTTTT,CASSRQWPTGELFF,.,.,TRBJ2-2,TRBV6-1
TGTGCCAGCCTGGCCCCCGGGGGGGTCTACAATGAGCAGTTCTTC,CASLAPGGVYNEQFF,TRBD2,few,TRBJ2-1,TRBV7-8
TGTGCCAGCAGCCAAGAAAGAGGAGTACCCAACAATGAGCAGTTCTTC,CASSQERGVPNNEQFF,.,.,TRBJ2-1,TRBV4-2
TGTGCCAGCAGTGAAATACAGGGTACCTACGAGCAGTACTTC,CASSEIQGTYEQYF,.,once,TRBJ2-7,TRBV2
TGTGCCAGCAGCTTAGATCTGGTCGAGCAGTACTTC,CASSLDLVEQYF,.,.,TRBJ2-7,TRBV7-9
TGCAGCGTTGAAGATCCCAGGGAGGTGTACAATGAGCAGTTCTTC,CSVEDPREVYNEQFF,.,.,TRBJ2-1,TRBV29-1
TGTGCCAGCAGCTGGACCATCGAGGGTGGCTACACCTTC,CASSWTIEGGYTF,.,.,TRBJ1-2,TRBV12-3/TRBV12-4
TGCGCCAGCAGCTCCCGGGCCCGTAATGAAAAACTGTTTTTT,CASSSRARNEKLFF,.,.,TRBJ1-4,TRBV5-1
TGTGCCAGCAGTTTCACCTCCACCCCGGGACAGGGGCAAAACATTCAGTACTTC,CASSFTSTPGQGQNIQYF,TRBD1,.,TRBJ2-4,TRBV27
TGCGCCAGCAGCCCCGCGGTTGGCTCTGGGGCCAACGTCCTGACTTTC,CASSPAVGSGANVLTF,.,.,TRBJ2-6,TRBV4-3
TGTGCCAGCGCAGAGGGCCCTCGGGCCAAAAACATTCAGTACTTC,CASAEGPRAKNIQYF,.,many,TRBJ2-4,TRBV12-3/TRBV12-4
TGTGCCAGCAGTTCCCTGTCCGGGACCATCTACAATGAGCAGTTCTTC,CASSSLSGTIYNEQFF,.,few,TRBJ2-1,TRBV28
TGTGCCAGCAGCCAAGGAGACAGTCTTAATTATGGCTACACCTTC,CASSQGDSLNYGYTF,.,few,TRBJ1-2,TRBV3-1
TGTGCCAGCAGTCACCTAGACAGGGAAAACACCGGGGAGCTGTTTTTT,CASSHLDRENTGELFF,TRBD1,few,TRBJ2-2,TRBV6-2/TRBV6-3
TGCAGTGCCCTAGGTATCGAGGAGTATTTT,CSALGIEEYF,.,few,TRBJ2-3,TRBV20-1
TGCGCCAGCAGTGCGTGGCAGACCGATACGCAGTATTTT,CASSAWQTDTQYF,.,few,TRBJ2-3,TRBV10-1
TGCGCCAGCAGCTTGGAAACGTCCTTTAGCGCCAATGAGCAGTTCTTC,CASSLETSFSANEQFF,.,few,TRBJ2-1,TRBV5-1
TGTGCCAGCAGCAACGGAGTACAAGAGACCCAGTACTTC,CASSNGVQETQYF,.,many,TRBJ2-5,TRBV5-5
TGTGCCAGCAGTTCCGTAGGGAAGGGCAAAAACATTCAGTACTTC,CASSSVGKGKNIQYF,.,.,TRBJ2-4,TRBV6-5
TGTGCCAGCAGCTATAGCGACCATGAGCAGTTCTTC,CASSYSDHEQFF,.,.,TRBJ2-1,TRBV11-2
TGCGCCAGCAGTTCGATCGGCAAAAACATTCAGTACTTC,CASSSIGKNIQYF,.,.,TRBJ2-4,TRBV5-1
TGTGCCAGCAGCTTAGCTATGAACCCGGACAATGAGCAGTTCTTC,CASSLAMNPDNEQFF,.,.,TRBJ2-1,TRBV7-8
TGCGCCAGCAGCCGAACACCCAGGACAGTCCAAGAGACCCAGTACTTC,CASSRTPRTVQETQYF,.,few,TRBJ2-5,TRBV5-1
TGCGCCAGCAGCTTGCCGCAGGGGAACACAGATACGCAGTATTTT,CASSLPQGNTDTQYF,.,.,TRBJ2-3,TRBV5-1
TGTGCCAGCAGTTACCGGCGAGTGGGCTACGAGCAGTACTTC,CASSYRRVGYEQYF,.,many,TRBJ2-7,TRBV6-2/TRBV6-3
TGCGCCAGCAGCTTAACTCAGCCGGCCCAAGACGAGCAGTACTTC,CASSLTQPAQDEQYF,.,many,TRBJ2-7,TRBV5-1
TGTGCCAGCAGCCACCTCCGGGCTGCGCACACCGGGGAGCTGTTTTTT,CASSHLRAAHTGELFF,.,.,TRBJ2-2,TRBV7-2
TGTGCCAGCAGCCAAGACCGGGGGGCCTCCTACGAGCAGTACTTC,CASSQDRGASYEQYF,.,many,TRBJ2-7,TRBV4-2
TGTGCCAGCAGCTCCGACGTGAACACTGAAGCTTTCTTT,CASSSDVNTEAFF,.,many,TRBJ1-1,TRBV7-9
TGTGCCACCAGTGAGGACCCGGGACTAGCGGGTGTCACAGATACGCAGTATTTT,CATSEDPGLAGVTDTQYF,TRBD2,many,TRBJ2-3,TRBV24-1
TGCAGTGCCACCCTAAAAAACTACGAGCAGTACTTC,CSATLKNYEQYF,.,few,TRBJ2-7,TRBV20-1
TGTGCCATCAGTGACCCCAACGGACCTAGCAACTATGGCTACACCTTC,CAISDPNGPSNYGYTF,.,.,TRBJ1-2,TRBV10-3
TGCGCCAGCAGCTTGGCGTTGGCCGGGACAGGGGGTACTTCACCCCTCCACTTT,CASSLALAGTGGTSPLHF,TRBD1,few,TRBJ1-6,TRBV5-1
TGTGCCAGCAGCTTAGCAGGGGCGGCCGGGGAGCTGTTTTTT,CASSLAGAAGELFF,.,many,TRBJ2-2,TRBV11-3
TGTGCCAGCAGTTTAGGGGCAGCTGCTCCCTACAATGAGCAGTTCTTC,CASSLGAAAPYNEQFF,.,few,TRBJ2-1,TRBV12-3/TRBV12-4
TGTGCCAGCTGGCCACCCTATACCGGGGAGCTGTTTTTT,CASWPPYTGELFF,.,few,TRBJ2-2,TRBV7-9
TGTGCCAGCAGTTACCCGGCATCTGACAGGGTATTC,CASSYPASDRVF,TRBD1,.,TRBJ2-7,TRBV6-2/TRBV6-3
TGTGCCAGCAGCGGGGGACAGGTGAGCTCCTACGAGCAGTACTTC,CASSGGQVSSYEQYF,TRBD1,.,TRBJ2-7,TRBV7-2
TGTGCCAGCAGTTCGTGGGTCCTCACCTCTAACTATGGCTACACCTTC,CASSSWVLTSNYGYTF,.,.,TRBJ1-2,TRBV28
TGTGCCAGCAGTTTAGCGCGAGTGAATCAGCCCCAGCATTTT,CASSLARVNQPQHF,.,.,TRBJ1-5,TRBV12-3/TRBV12-4
TGTGCCAGCCATCCCCGGAGGGCGAACTATGGCTACACCTTC,CASHPRRANYGYTF,.,few,TRBJ1-2,TRBV28
TGCAGTGCTAGCTCTGGGGCCTCCTACAATGAGCAGTTCTTC,CSASSGASYNEQFF,.,few,TRBJ2-1,TRBV20-1